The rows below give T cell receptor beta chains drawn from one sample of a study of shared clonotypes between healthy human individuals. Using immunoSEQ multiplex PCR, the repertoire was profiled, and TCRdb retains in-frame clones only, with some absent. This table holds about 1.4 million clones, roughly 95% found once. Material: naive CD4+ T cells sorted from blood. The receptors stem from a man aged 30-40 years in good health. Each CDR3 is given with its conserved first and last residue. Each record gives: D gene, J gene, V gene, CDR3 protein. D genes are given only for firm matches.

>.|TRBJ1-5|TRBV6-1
CASSEERFQPQHF
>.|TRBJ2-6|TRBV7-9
CASSLGRTNRANVLTF
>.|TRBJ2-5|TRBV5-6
CASSGGGLREYF
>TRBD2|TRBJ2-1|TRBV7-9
CASSPQLAGGNNEQFF
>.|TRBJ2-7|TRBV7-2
CASSLTVKEQYF
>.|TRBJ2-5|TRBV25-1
CASKLWETQYF
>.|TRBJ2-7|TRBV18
CASSPRQVSYEQYF
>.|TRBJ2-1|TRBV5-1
CASSLDSGFNEQFF
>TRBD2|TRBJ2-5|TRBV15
CATSKREAGGRRGKETQYF
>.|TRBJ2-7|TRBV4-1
CASSQGSFYEQYF
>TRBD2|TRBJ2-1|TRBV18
CASSPPSGSWNEQFF
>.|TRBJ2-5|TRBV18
CASSPDRGGETQYF
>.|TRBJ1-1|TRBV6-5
CASSYLSSSMNTEAFF
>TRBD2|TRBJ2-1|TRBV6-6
CASSRLAYEQFF
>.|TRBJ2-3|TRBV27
CASRIPGTSSTDTQYF
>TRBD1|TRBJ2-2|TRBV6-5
CASSYEDRGTGELFF
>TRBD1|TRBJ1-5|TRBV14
CASSRTGTGGPFSNQPQHF
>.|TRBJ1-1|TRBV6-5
CASSYRGGGRTEAFF
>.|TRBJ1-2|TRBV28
CASATSVSGYTF
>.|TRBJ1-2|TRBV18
CASSPMDGTPYGYTF
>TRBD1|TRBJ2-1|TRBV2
CASSDGPGQGVNEQFF
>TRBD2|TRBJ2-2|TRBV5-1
CASGPSGTSPKGELFF
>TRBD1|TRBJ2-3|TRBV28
CASSFSDRGISTDTQYF
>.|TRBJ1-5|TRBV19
CASSPGRNSNQPQHF
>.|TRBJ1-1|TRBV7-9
CASSQQSHTEAFF
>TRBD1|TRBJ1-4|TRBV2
CASSDTGGNEKLFF
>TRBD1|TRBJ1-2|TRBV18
CASSPNRGALDQTYGYTF
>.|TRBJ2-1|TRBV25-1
CASSEGYTYNEQFF
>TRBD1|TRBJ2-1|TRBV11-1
CASSNRGIGGNEQFF
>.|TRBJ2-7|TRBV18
CASSPTGGSYEQYF
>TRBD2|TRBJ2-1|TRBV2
CASRRTSITGNEQFF
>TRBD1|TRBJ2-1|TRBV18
CASSPDGTGGKGEQFF
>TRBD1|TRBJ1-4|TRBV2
CASRPGGTIEKLFF
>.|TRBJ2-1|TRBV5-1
CASSLASGSYNEQFF
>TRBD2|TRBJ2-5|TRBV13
CVSSLRGRAPQETQYF
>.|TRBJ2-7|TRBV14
CASSQGFAQYF
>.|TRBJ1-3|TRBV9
CASSVTPFSGNTIYF
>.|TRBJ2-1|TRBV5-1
CASSGARNRESEQFF
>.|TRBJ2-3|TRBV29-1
CSVGQGIADTQYF
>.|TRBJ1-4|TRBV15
CAMTPGLREKLFF
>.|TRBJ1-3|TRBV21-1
CASSRDILSGNTIYF
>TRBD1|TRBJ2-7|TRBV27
CASRLAVAGGKQYF
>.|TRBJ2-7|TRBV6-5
CASSRAGPSYEQYF
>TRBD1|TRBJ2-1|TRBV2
CASSLGQGEGNEQFF
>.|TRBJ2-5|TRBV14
CASSLRGGIVLETQYF
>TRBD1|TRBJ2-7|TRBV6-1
CASSEPSPGQVYEQYF
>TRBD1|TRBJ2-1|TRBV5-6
CASTPGGQGVFGQFF
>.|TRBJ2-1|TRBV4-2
CASSQGAGSGYNEQFF
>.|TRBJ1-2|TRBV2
CASSVSRDGYTF
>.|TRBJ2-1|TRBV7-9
CASSLPDQDEQFF
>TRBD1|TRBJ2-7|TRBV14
CASGPDRYHSYEQYF
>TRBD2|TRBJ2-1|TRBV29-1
CSAGTSGRYEQFF
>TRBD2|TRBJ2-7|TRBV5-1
CASSLGRPAGANYEQYF
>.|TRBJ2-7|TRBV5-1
CASSLQAPRDEQYF
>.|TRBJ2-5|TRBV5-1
CASSPGQQETQYF
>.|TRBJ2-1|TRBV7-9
CASSFGNEQFF
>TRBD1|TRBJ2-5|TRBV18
CASSPPRTGRMVQYF
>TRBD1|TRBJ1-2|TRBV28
CASRSTGVYYGYTF